One and the same sample provided the 24 T cell receptor beta chains below, sequenced in a study of T cells in Graves' hyperthyroidism and ophthalmopathy. There were TCR beta CDR3 regions amplified from RNA transcripts. HTBI primers were employed in a first-round RT-PCR of the TCR CDR3. TCRdb re-derived calls from the multiplex PCR reads in MiXCR, one entry per CDR3 protein. The sample includes some 570,000 distinct CDR3 sequences, 14% of them seen just once. The sequenced sample consisted of blood. These receptors all stem from a woman younger than 30 with Graves' ophthalmopathy.

Comments on this clonotype: One base away lies a much larger clone, so this may be a sequencing read error. The rearrangement uses TRBV11-3 and TRBJ2-7; D possibly uses TRBD1 or TRBD2 (5 bases each). Germline CDR1 SGHNT, CDR2 YENEEA. The CDR3 has 15 residues. CDR3 region: CASSLGDASPYGQYF. DNA of the CDR3: TGTGCCAGCAGCTTGGGGGACGCCTCCCCCTACGGGCAGTACTTC. Supplemented by reference TRBV11-3 and TRBJ2-7, the full variable domain reads EAGVVQSPRYKIIEKKQPVAFWCNPISGHNTLYWYLQNLGQGPELLIRYENEEAVDDSQLPKDRFSAERLKGVDSTLKIQPAELGDSAVYLCASSLGDASPYGQYFGPGTRLTVT.

This clonotype showed up just a few times. The chain carries TRBV12-3 or TRBV12-4 and TRBJ2-1, with D possibly being TRBD1 (6 bases). Trimming left V 7 bases short and J 2 bases short, with 21 bases between. This CDR3 region has 17 residues. CDR3 bases: TGTGCCAGCAACCCTTCCGACAGGTTGGATCCCTACAATGAGCAGTTCTTC. It yields the protein CASNPSDRLDPYNEQFF.

This clonotype was counted many times. This chain uses TRBV27 with TRBJ2-7, with D perhaps TRBD2 (6 bases). The germline V and J ends were trimmed by 4 bases and 4 bases, with 17 bases remaining between them. This CDR3 contains 15 residues. Germline CDR1 is MNHEY and CDR2 is SMNVEV (reference sequence). CDR3 DNA sequence: TGTGCCAGCAGTTCCTTGGGAGGCCCACCTTACGAGCAGTACTTC. Amino acids: CASSSLGGPPYEQYF.

This clonotype was seen many times. The chain recombines TRBV7-9 with TRBJ2-7; TRBD2 aligns across 15 bases. The trim removed 0 bases at V and 4 bases at J, leaving 7 bases unmatched. Germline-derived CDR1 and CDR2 are SEHNR and FQNEAQ (reference sequence). This CDR3 region has 18 residues. The CDR3 bases are TGTGCCAGCAGCTTAGCGGGTGGACTAGCGGGAGGGACGTACGAGCAGTACTTC. Residues: CASSLAGGLAGGTYEQYF.

This clonotype has ten or more counts. This rearrangement joins TRBV5-6 to TRBJ2-5, with TRBD1 identical over 7 bases. The CDR3 sequence is 15 residues long. The V gene end was trimmed by 1 base and the J gene end by 4 bases; junction bases not matched to a gene: 7. Per the germline V gene, CDR1 is SGHDT and CDR2 is YYEEEE. CDR3 sequence (DNA): TGTGCCAGCAGCTTGTGGCTACCAGGGGGAGAGACCCAGTACTTC. This codes for CASSLWLPGGETQYF.

This clonotype appeared many times. This chain links TRBV28 with TRBJ2-1; unclear D gene. V lost 3 bases and J 7 bases, leaving 7 bases between the germline ends. The CDR3 extends over 12 amino acids. The germline gives CDR1 MDHEN, CDR2 SYDVKM. As DNA, the CDR3 is TGTGCCAGCAGTTTTTTCATAAATGAGCAGTTCTTC. Its translation is CASSFFINEQFF.

This clonotype was seen ten or more times. The chain is built from TRBV6-1 and TRBJ1-2; 7 positions match TRBD1. Germline V gene lookup returns CDR1 MNHNS and CDR2 SASEGT. The CDR3 contains 14 residues. V was clipped by 5 bases and J by 4 bases; unmatched bases: 7. The DNA for the CDR3 is TGTGCCAGCAGTTTCGAACAGGGGATCTATGGCTACACCTTC. Translated, it gives CASSFEQGIYGYTF.

There are many counts of this clonotype. The chain combines TRBV27 with TRBJ1-1; D remains unclear. The V gene lost 3 bases and the J gene lost 2 bases, with 16 bases spanning the gap. The germline V gene has CDR1 MNHEY and CDR2 SMNVEV (reference sequence). The CDR3 extends over 16 amino acids. The CDR3 region is CASSFRSNFSNTEAFF. The CDR3 DNA reads as TGTGCCAGCAGTTTCCGGAGCAACTTCTCAAACACTGAAGCTTTCTTT.

There are many counts of this clonotype. This chain connects TRBV28 to TRBJ2-1; D assignment may be TRBD1 or TRBD2 (7 bases each). The CDR3 contains 15 residues. Per the germline V gene, CDR1 is MDHEN and CDR2 is SYDVKM. Trimming cost V 6 bases and J 10 bases, with 22 bases left between them. CDR3 sequence: CASSYGRGLVCEQFF. The CDR3 DNA is TGTGCCAGCAGCTATGGGAGGGGGCTGGTATGCGAGCAGTTCTTC. The full variable domain, with the rest looked up from reference TRBV28 and TRBJ2-1, is DVKVTQSSRYLVKRTGEKVFLECVQDMDHENMFWYRQDPGLGLRLIYFSYDVKMKEKGDIPEGYSVSREKKERFSLILESASTNQTSMYLCASSYGRGLVCEQFFGPGTRLTVL.

Many counts were recorded for this clonotype. The V gene is TRBV28, the J gene TRBJ1-4, with no clear D. Trimming removed 8 bases from V and 6 bases from J, with 16 bases in between. The CDR3 spans 14 residues. Germline CDR1 reads MDHEN; CDR2 reads SYDVKM. The CDR3 protein is CASVEHSADEKLFF. For the CDR3, the DNA is TGTGCCAGCGTCGAACATAGTGCCGATGAAAAACTGTTTTTT.

The chain carries TRBV28 and TRBJ2-2; D is possibly TRBD2 (6 bases). Germline V gene sequence: CDR1 MDHEN, CDR2 SYDVKM. Deletions cut 10 bases from V and 2 bases from J, with 11 bases between. The CDR3 is 13 residues long. The CDR3 DNA sequence: TGTGCCACCGGGACTGCCAACACCGGGGAGCTGTTTTTT. Translated, it gives CATGTANTGELFF.

In this sample, this clonotype turned up many times. The V call is TRBV30, the J call TRBJ1-2; D unresolved. The V end was cut by 0 bases, the J end by 5 bases, with 13 bases between. Germline CDR1 is GTSNPN and CDR2 is SVGIG (reference sequence). The CDR3 loop spans 14 amino acids. CDR3 amino acids: CAWSVPRQRYGYTF. The CDR3 bases are TGTGCCTGGAGTGTACCGAGGCAGCGGTATGGCTACACCTTC. Drawing the rest from reference TRBV30 and TRBJ1-2, the complete variable domain is SQTIHQWPATLVQPVGSPLSLECTVEGTSNPNLYWYRQAAGRGLQLLFYSVGIGQISSEVPQNLSASRPQDRQFILSSKKLLLSDSGFYLCAWSVPRQRYGYTFGSGTRLTVV.

The chain has TRBV20-1 and TRBJ2-1; D is possibly TRBD1 or TRBD2 (5 bases each). Trimming took 3 bases from V and 7 from J, leaving 22 bases between them. CDR3 length: 16 amino acids. Germline V gives CDR1 DFQATT, CDR2 SNEGSKA (reference sequence). The CDR3 sequence is CSARAPRWGPRNEQFF. As DNA, the CDR3 is TGCAGTGCTAGGGCCCCCCGTTGGGGACCAAGGAATGAGCAGTTCTTC.

This clonotype was found a few times. A much larger clone lies a single base off, so this may be a read error. The CDR3 spells CAREDRGNPPLHF. The CDR3, as DNA: TGTGCCCGAGAAGACAGGGGCAATCCACCCCTCCACTTT. The J gene is TRBJ1-6, the V gene TRBV30; 8 bases are shared with TRBD1. With 8 bases clipped from V and 11 bases from J, the junction kept 11 bases outside the gene matches. CDR3 length equals 13 residues. Germline CDR1 and CDR2: GTSNPN and SVGIG (reference sequence).

There are a few counts of this clonotype. In DNA form, the CDR3 reads TGTGCCAGCAGCGTTTCACAGATCCTATACACAGATACGCAGTATTTT. Translating gives CASSVSQILYTDTQYF. This chain joins TRBV9 and TRBJ2-3; D gene ambiguous. Germline V gene lookup returns CDR1 SGDLS and CDR2 YYNGEE. The CDR3 spans 16 residues. Trimming took 2 bases from V and 2 from J, leaving 15 bases between them. The full variable domain, completed using reference TRBV9 and TRBJ2-3, is DSGVTQTPKHLITATGQRVTLRCSPRSGDLSVYWYQQSLDQGLQFLIQYYNGEERAKGNILERFSAQQFPDLHSELNLSSLELGDSALYFCASSVSQILYTDTQYFGPGTRLTVL.

This clonotype has more than one count but fewer than ten. One end of the junction varies from germline; a read error may be responsible. The genes are TRBV7-7 and TRBJ2-2; 8 positions agree with TRBD2. The CDR3 has 17 residues. Germline V lookup: CDR1 SSHAT, CDR2 FNYEAQ (reference sequence). CDR3 sequence: CASSFSPGLANTGELFF. CDR3 nucleotide sequence: TGTGCTAGCAGTTTTTCTCCGGGACTAGCGAACACCGGGGAGCTGTTTTTT.

This clonotype has ten or more counts. The chain employs TRBV11-2 and TRBJ2-2; D assignment may be TRBD1 or TRBD2 (6 bases each). Trimming pared 1 base from V and 4 bases from J, leaving 10 bases between. Germline values: CDR1 SGHAT, CDR2 FQNNGV. This CDR3 has 15 residues. The chain's CDR3 is CASSLAQGGTGELFF. CDR3 nucleotide sequence: TGTGCCAGCAGCTTAGCACAGGGAGGCACCGGGGAGCTGTTTTTT.

The chain links TRBV6-4 to TRBJ2-2; 8 nucleotides align to TRBD2. The CDR3 length is 14 residues. The J segment lost 5 bases and the V segment lost 7 bases, leaving 6 bases of the junction unmatched. Germline V lookup: CDR1 MRHNA, CDR2 SNTAGT. The CDR3 coding sequence is TGTGCCAGCAAAGCGGGAGTGGGGACCGGGGAGCTGTTTTTT. Translation: CASKAGVGTGELFF.

This clonotype has ten or more counts. This chain connects TRBV7-9 to TRBJ2-1; D is perhaps TRBD1 (5 bases). Trimming shortened V by 3 bases and J by 5 bases, and 14 bases separated the two germline ends. CDR1 and CDR2 (germline): SEHNR, FQNEAQ (reference sequence). CDR3 size: 15 residues. DNA for the CDR3: TGTGCCAGCAGCTTCAGGACAAGTAAGGACAATGAGCAGTTCTTC. Encoded protein: CASSFRTSKDNEQFF.

Note on this clonotype: A much larger clonotype is one base distant, so this may be a read error. J is TRBJ2-1 and V is TRBV27; D possibly corresponds to TRBD1 (5 bases). CDR1 MNHEY and CDR2 SMNVEV come from the germline V gene (reference sequence). This CDR3 has 15 amino acids. The CDR3 region is CASSLLAGKGNEQSF. CDR3 coding DNA: TGTGCCAGCAGTTTGTTAGCAGGGAAGGGGAATGAGCAGTCCTTC.

This clonotype has a count of ten or more. This rearrangement joins TRBV28 to TRBJ2-1; TRBD2 aligns across 9 bases. The CDR3 covers 15 residues. V dropped 5 bases and J dropped 7; count of bases not matched to a gene: 9. The V gene's germline CDR1 is MDHEN and CDR2 SYDVKM. Written as DNA, the CDR3 is TGTGCCAGCAGTCCGGCGGGACTAGCCCGTAATGAGCAGTTCTTC. Translated: CASSPAGLARNEQFF.

This clonotype was observed at least ten times. J is TRBJ2-7 and V is TRBV4-1; a possible D gene is TRBD2 (6 bases). The V end lost 0 bases, the J end lost 5 bases, and 20 bases lay between the germline ends. CDR1 and CDR2 from the germline V gene are MGHRA and YSYEKL. This CDR3 region has 17 residues. CDR3 sequence reads: CASSQDPPRWGRNEQYF. The CDR3 DNA reads TGCGCCAGCAGCCAAGATCCACCCAGGTGGGGGAGGAACGAGCAGTACTTC.

V usage is TRBV19 and J usage is TRBJ2-1; 11 positions agree with TRBD2. With V trimmed by 5 bases and J by 2 bases, 8 bases remained unmatched. There are 17 residues in the CDR3. CDR1 is LNHDA and CDR2 is SQIVND in the germline V gene (reference sequence). CDR3 residues: CASSPAGTSGAYNEQFF. Here the CDR3 DNA reads TGTGCCAGTAGTCCCGCCGGGACTAGCGGTGCCTACAATGAGCAGTTCTTC.

This clonotype was recorded at least ten times. This sequence joins TRBV24-1 and TRBJ2-1; the match to TRBD1 covers 12 bases. This CDR3 comprises 17 residues. Germline loops: CDR1 KGHDR, CDR2 SFDVKD. Trimming cost V 4 bases and J 7 bases; bases outside gene matches: 10. The CDR3 loop reads CATSDQDGDRGRNEQFF. The CDR3 nucleotides are TGTGCCACCAGTGACCAGGACGGGGACAGGGGGCGTAATGAGCAGTTCTTC.